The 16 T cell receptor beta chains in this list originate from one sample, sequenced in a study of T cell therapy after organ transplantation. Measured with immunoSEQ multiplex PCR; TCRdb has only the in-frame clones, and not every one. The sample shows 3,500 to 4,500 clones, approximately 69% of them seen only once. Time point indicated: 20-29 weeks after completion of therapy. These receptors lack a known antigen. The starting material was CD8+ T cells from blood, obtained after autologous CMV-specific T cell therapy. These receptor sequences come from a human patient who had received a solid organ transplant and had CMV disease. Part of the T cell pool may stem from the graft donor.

The CDR3 coding sequence is TGTGCCAGCAGTGAAGCGGCAGGAGTCTACGAGCAGTACGTC. It specifies CASSEAAGVYEQYV. The V gene is TRBV2, the J gene TRBJ2-7; no definite D call. CDR1 and CDR2 from the germline V gene are SNHLY and FYNNEI. The CDR3 spans 14 residues. The ends were cut back, 0 bases at V and 3 bases at J, with 9 bases in the middle.

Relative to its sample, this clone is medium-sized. The CDR3: CASSLANEGGEQYV. In DNA, the CDR3 is TGTGCCAGCAGCTTAGCGAATGAGGGGGGGGAGCAGTACGTC. The chain carries TRBV7-8 and TRBJ2-7; the D gene is possibly TRBD2 (7 bases). Germline values: CDR1 SGHVS, CDR2 FQNEAQ. Between the trimmed V and J ends, which lost 0 bases and 7 bases, there was a span of 13 bases. The CDR3 is 14 residues long.

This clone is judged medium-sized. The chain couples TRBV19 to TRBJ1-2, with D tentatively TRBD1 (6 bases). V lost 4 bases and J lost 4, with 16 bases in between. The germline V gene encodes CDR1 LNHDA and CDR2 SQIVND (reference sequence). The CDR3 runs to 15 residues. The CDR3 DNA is TGTGCCAGTAGTACAAGTAACAGGGTTATCTATGGCTACACCTTC. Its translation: CASSTSNRVIYGYTF. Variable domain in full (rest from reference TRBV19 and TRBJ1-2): DGGITQSPKYLFRKEGQNVTLSCEQNLNHDAMYWYRQDPGQGLRLIYYSQIVNDFQKGDIAEGYSVSREKKESFPLTVTSAQKNPTAFYLCASSTSNRVIYGYTFGSGTRLTVV.

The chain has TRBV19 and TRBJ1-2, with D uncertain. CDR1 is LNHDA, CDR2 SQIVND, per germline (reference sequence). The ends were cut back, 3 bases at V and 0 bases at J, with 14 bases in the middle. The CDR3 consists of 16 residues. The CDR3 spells CASSIYFGNANYGYTF. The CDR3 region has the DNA TGTGCCAGTAGTATCTATTTCGGGAATGCTAACTATGGCTACACCTTC.

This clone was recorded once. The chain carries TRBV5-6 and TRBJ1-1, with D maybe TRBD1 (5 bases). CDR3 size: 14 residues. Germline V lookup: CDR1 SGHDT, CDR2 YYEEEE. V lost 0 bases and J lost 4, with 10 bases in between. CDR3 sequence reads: CASSLVGDGTEAFF. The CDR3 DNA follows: TGTGCCAGCAGCTTGGTCGGGGACGGCACTGAAGCTTTCTTT.

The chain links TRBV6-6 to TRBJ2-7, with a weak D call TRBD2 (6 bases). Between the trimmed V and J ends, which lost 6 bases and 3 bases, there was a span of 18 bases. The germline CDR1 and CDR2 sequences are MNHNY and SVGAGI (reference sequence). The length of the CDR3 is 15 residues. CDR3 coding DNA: TGTGCCAGCAGCCCTGCGGGACTGCCCCTCTACGAGCAGTACTTC. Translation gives CASSPAGLPLYEQYF.

CDR3: CASSLVGGPLAETQYF. For the CDR3, the DNA is TGTGCCAGCAGCTTAGTAGGGGGACCCCTGGCAGAGACCCAGTACTTC. This rearrangement joins TRBV7-2 to TRBJ2-5; the D gene is possibly TRBD1 (6 bases). CDR3 length: 16 residues. V shed 1 base and J shed 4 bases, with 16 bases lying between them. Per the germline V gene, CDR1 is SGHTA and CDR2 is FQGNSA.

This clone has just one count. CDR3 coding DNA: TGTGCCAGCAGTTTATCGACTAGCGAGCTTTTCTACAATGAGCAGTTCTTC. It translates to CASSLSTSELFYNEQFF. The V call is TRBV27, the J call TRBJ2-1; 8 nucleotides match TRBD2. CDR1 MNHEY and CDR2 SMNVEV come from the germline V gene (reference sequence). V lost 0 bases to trimming and J lost 3 bases; unmatched junction nucleotides: 7. This CDR3 spans 17 amino acids.

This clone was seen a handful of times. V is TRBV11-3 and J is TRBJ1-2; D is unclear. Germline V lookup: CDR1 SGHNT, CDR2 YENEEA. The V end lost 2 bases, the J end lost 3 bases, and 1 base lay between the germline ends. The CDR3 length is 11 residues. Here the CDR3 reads CASSLYYGYTF. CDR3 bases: TGTGCCAGCAGCTTATACTATGGCTACACCTTC.

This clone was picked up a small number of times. The CDR3 DNA sequence: TGTGCCTGGAGTGTTCAGACGGACCTTGAAAAACTGTTTTTT. Residues: CAWSVQTDLEKLFF. The rearrangement joins TRBV30 to TRBJ1-4; no firm D call. The CDR3 runs to 14 residues. Germline loops: CDR1 GTSNPN, CDR2 SVGIG (reference sequence). The ends were cut back, 0 bases at V and 7 bases at J, with 12 bases in the middle.

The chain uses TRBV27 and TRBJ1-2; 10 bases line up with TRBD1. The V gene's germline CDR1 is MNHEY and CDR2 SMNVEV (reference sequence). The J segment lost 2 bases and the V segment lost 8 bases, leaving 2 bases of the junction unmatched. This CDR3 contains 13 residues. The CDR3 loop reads CASRQGANYGYTF. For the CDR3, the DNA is TGTGCCAGCCGACAGGGGGCCAACTATGGCTACACCTTC.

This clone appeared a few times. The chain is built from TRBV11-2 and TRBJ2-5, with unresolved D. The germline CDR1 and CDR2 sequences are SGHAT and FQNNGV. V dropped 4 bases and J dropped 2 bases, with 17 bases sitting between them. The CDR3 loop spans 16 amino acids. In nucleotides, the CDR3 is TGTGCCAGCAGCTCGAAGGACCCAACCCTACAAGAGACCCAGTACTTC. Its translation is CASSSKDPTLQETQYF.

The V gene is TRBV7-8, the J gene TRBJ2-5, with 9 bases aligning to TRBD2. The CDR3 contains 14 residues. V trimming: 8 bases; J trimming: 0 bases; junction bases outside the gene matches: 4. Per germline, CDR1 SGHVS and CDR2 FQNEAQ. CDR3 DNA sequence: TGTGCCAGCGGGAGCGGGAGGTACCAAGAGACCCAGTACTTC. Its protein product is CASGSGRYQETQYF.

In nucleotides, the CDR3 is TGTGCCAGCAGCCAAGATCCAGCGGGAGCTTTCGGTGTCACCGGGGAGCTGTTTTTT. Translating it yields CASSQDPAGAFGVTGELFF. V usage is TRBV14 and J usage is TRBJ2-2, with 8 bases fitting TRBD2. V lost 0 bases, J lost 4 bases, and 13 bases stayed unmatched. This CDR3 contains 19 residues. CDR1 SGHDN and CDR2 FVKESK come from the germline V gene.

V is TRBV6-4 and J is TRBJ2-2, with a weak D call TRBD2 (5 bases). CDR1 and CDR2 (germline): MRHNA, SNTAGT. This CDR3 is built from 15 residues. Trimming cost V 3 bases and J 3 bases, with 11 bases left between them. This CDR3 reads CASSEGDLHTGELFF. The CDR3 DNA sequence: TGTGCCAGCAGTGAGGGAGACCTACACACCGGGGAGCTGTTTTTT.

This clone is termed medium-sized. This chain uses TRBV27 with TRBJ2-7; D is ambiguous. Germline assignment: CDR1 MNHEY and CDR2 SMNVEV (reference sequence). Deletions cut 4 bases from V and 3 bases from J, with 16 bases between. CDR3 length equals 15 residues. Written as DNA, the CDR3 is TGTGCCAGCAGTTCACCGGTACCACCTGTCTACGAGCAGTACGTC. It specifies CASSSPVPPVYEQYV.